This T cell receptor beta chain was observed in a study of cytomegalovirus exposure and HLA in healthy donors. Study background: About 83 million unique TCRs from HLA-typed donors made up an early data release. Study findings and constraints: It has been reported that TCR beta sequences accurately predicted the HLA-A and HLA-B alleles of most subjects. Common viral pathogens (according to a later analysis) appeared linked to several of the most significant clusters. It was taken for granted in presence/absence analyses that sequencing depth across donors was roughly uniform.

The germline V gene has CDR1 KGHSH and CDR2 LQKENI. V was pared by 2 bases and J by 5 bases, with 9 bases between. There are 13 residues in the CDR3. Vbeta (60) and Jbeta (13) primers were used in the PCR. Using immunoSEQ multiplex PCR, the repertoire was profiled, and TCRdb retains in-frame clones only, with some absent. The sample consists of about 120,000 clones, roughly four fifths of them appearing once. A note on this clone: Antigen: not known.

The rearrangement uses TRBV18 and TRBJ1-1; D unresolved. This receptor was identified in a woman aged 40 to 49 in good health and CMV-seropositive. Specimen: PBMCs. The CDR3 DNA is TGTGCCAGCTCACCATCGACTGATACTGAAGCTTTCTTT. Its translation: CASSPSTDTEAFF.